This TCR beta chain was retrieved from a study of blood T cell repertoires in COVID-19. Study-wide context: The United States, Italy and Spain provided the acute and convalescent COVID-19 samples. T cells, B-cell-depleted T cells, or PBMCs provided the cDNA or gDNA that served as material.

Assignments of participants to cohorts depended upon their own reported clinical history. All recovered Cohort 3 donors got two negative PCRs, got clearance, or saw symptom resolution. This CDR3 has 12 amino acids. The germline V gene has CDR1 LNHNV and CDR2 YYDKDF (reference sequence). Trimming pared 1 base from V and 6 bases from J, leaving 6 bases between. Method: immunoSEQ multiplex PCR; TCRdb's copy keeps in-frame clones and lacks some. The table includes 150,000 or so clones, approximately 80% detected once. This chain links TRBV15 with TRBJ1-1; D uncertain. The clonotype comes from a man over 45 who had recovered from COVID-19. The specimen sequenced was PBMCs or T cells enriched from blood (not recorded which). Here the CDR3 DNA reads TGTGCCACCAGCAGAGCGTATGCTGAAGCTTTCTTT. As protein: CATSRAYAEAFF.